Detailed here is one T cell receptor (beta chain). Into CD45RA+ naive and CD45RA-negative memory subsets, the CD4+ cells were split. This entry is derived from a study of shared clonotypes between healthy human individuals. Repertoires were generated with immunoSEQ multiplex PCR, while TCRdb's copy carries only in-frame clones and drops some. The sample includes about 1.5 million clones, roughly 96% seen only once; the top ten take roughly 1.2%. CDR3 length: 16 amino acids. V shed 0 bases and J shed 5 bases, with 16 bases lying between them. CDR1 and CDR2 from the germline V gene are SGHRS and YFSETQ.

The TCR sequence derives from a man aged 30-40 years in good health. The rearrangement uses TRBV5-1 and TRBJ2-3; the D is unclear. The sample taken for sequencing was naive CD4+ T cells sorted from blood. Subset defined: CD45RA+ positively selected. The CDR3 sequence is CASSLGLSGSRDTQYF. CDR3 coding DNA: TGCGCCAGCAGCTTGGGGCTCTCAGGCAGCCGAGATACGCAGTATTTT.